The clone carrying this T cell receptor (beta chain) was seen a handful of times. Antigen specificity is unknown. The V gene lost 8 bases and the J gene lost 5 bases, with 16 bases spanning the gap. CDR3 length: 14 amino acids. CDR1 is SGHTA and CDR2 is FQGNSA in the germline V gene. This sample is drawn from a study of T cell repertoires in cytomegalovirus infection. Across the study: Both a matching HLA type and CMV infection were indicated by public TCR beta signatures.

TCRdb called the reads again in MiXCR, with one record for every CDR3 protein. The table lists 150,000 to 200,000 distinct CDR3 sequences, 25% to 30% of them singletons, with 30% to 35% in the top ten. Whole-study findings and limits: People with CMV and the relevant HLA were identified by cumulative public TCR beta family frequency.

The rearrangement links TRBV7-2 to TRBJ1-5; D perhaps matches TRBD1 (6 bases). The receptor was derived from a human donor in good health (CMV status not recorded). Some clones in this sample may be carry-over from other donors' samples. Sequencing used PBMCs. The chain's CDR3 is CASAERGLHQPQHF. CDR3 nucleotides: TGTGCCAGCGCCGAACGGGGGCTCCATCAGCCCCAGCATTTT.